Sequencing of this TCR beta chain was carried out in a study of shared clonotypes between healthy human individuals. CD45RO-negative CD8 cells positively selected for CCR7 made up the naive population, which excluded terminally differentiated effector memory CD45RA+ cells. The CDR3 extends over 15 amino acids. CDR1 and CDR2 (germline): SGHVS, FNYEAQ. Trimming took 4 bases from V and 6 from J; bases not matched to a gene: 4. A roughly 200 ng quantity of DNA, roughly 30,000 T cell genomes, went into the sorted-subset replicate PCRs. Sequencing was performed with immunoSEQ multiplex PCR; in TCRdb, only in-frame clones are kept and a portion is missing. This table holds about 2.1 million clones, 85% to 95% found once. Turning to this clone: The sample carries other DNA sequences with the same CDR3.

The rearrangement links TRBV7-6 to TRBJ2-3, with TRBD2 matching 13 bases. What was sequenced was naive CD8+ T cells from PBMCs. This clonotype originated in a man younger than 35 in good health. Some clones in this sample may be carry-over from other donors' samples. This CDR3 reads CASSWTSGRGDTQYF. The CDR3 nucleotides read TGTGCCAGCAGCTGGACTAGCGGGAGAGGGGATACGCAGTATTTT. The variable domain in full, with the rest retrieved from reference TRBV7-6 and TRBJ2-3, is GAGVSQSPRYKVTKRGQDVALRCDPISGHVSLYWYRQALGQGPEFLTYFNYEAQQDKSGLPNDRFSAERPEGSISTLTIQRTEQRDSAMYRCASSWTSGRGDTQYFGPGTRLTVL.